These 32 T cell receptor beta chains came from one sample sequenced in a study of long-term antiretroviral therapy in people with HIV. Survey-level resolution applied to immunoSEQ assay v3.0. Using immunoSEQ multiplex PCR, the repertoire was profiled, and TCRdb retains in-frame clones only, with some absent. The sample lists around 21,000 clones, under 90% occurring once. The material was unsorted PBMCs, obtained 0.1 years before starting antiretroviral therapy. Receptor source: a middle-aged man with HIV.

J is TRBJ2-3 and V is TRBV29-1; no clear D gene. The V gene lost 8 bases and the J gene lost 2 bases, with 5 bases spanning the gap. Germline V gives CDR1 SQVTM, CDR2 ANQGSEA. The CDR3 consists of 10 residues. The chain's CDR3 is CSSYTDTQYF. Written as DNA, the CDR3 is TGCAGCTCCTACACAGATACGCAGTATTTT.

In DNA, the CDR3 is TGTGCCACCAGCAGCCGACGTTTACCTCAAGAGACCCAGTACTTC. Translated, it gives CATSSRRLPQETQYF. The gene calls are TRBV15 and TRBJ2-5, with no clear D. The V gene lost 3 bases and the J gene lost 2 bases, with 13 bases spanning the gap. This CDR3 spans 15 amino acids. CDR1 is LNHNV and CDR2 is YYDKDF in the germline V gene (reference sequence).

V is TRBV30 and J is TRBJ2-4; D not certain. From germline, CDR1 is GTSNPN and CDR2 SVGIG (reference sequence). The V end lost 1 base, the J end lost 1 base, and 11 bases lay between the germline ends. This CDR3 region has 15 residues. CDR3 in amino acids: CAWSADLPAKNIQYF. In DNA form, the CDR3 reads TGTGCCTGGAGTGCGGACCTCCCGGCCAAAAACATTCAGTACTTC.

The rearrangement uses TRBV15 and TRBJ2-5; TRBD1 or TRBD2 may be the D gene (5 bases each). CDR3 size: 16 residues. The V end lost 3 bases, the J end lost 5 bases, and 19 bases lay between the germline ends. Germline lookup yields CDR1 LNHNV and CDR2 YYDKDF (reference sequence). The CDR3 protein is CATSSGVSRAGETQYF. The DNA of the CDR3 is TGTGCCACCAGCAGCGGCGTATCGAGGGCAGGGGAGACCCAGTACTTC.

A word on this clone: At one end the junction does not follow the germline gene, possibly because of a read error. The DNA for the CDR3 is TGTGCCAGCCGTGATTGGGGATCACCCAAAAACATTCAGTACTTC. Amino acid sequence: CASRDWGSPKNIQYF. The chain is built from TRBV2 and TRBJ2-4; D uncertain. The germline V gene has CDR1 SNHLY and CDR2 FYNNEI. CDR3 length: 15 amino acids.

This clone occurred once. The V call is TRBV7-3, the J call TRBJ2-3; D may be TRBD2 (6 bases). The CDR3 is made up of 15 amino acids. CDR1 and CDR2 from the germline V gene are SGHTA and FQGTGA. V was shortened by 1 base and J by 2 bases, with 10 bases between the two germline ends. In DNA form, the CDR3 reads TGTGCCAGCAGCTTAAACGGGGGATTCACAGATACGCAGTATTTT. Translating it yields CASSLNGGFTDTQYF.

The V call is TRBV6-5, the J call TRBJ1-2; D is unresolved. Trimming took 9 bases from V and 1 from J, leaving 12 bases between them. Germline values: CDR1 MNHEY, CDR2 SVGAGI. This CDR3 region has 13 residues. CDR3 amino acids: CASRASFNYGYTF. The CDR3 DNA sequence: TGTGCCAGTCGGGCGAGTTTTAACTATGGCTACACCTTC.

This chain links TRBV27 with TRBJ2-7, with D possibly matching TRBD1 (6 bases). CDR1 and CDR2 from the germline V gene are MNHEY and SMNVEV (reference sequence). V lost 3 bases, J lost 3 bases, and 15 bases lay in between. The CDR3 extends over 15 amino acids. For the CDR3, the DNA is TGTGCCAGCAGTTTGGGGCAGGGGACGATCTACGAGCAGTACTTC. Amino acid sequence: CASSLGQGTIYEQYF.

This clone occurred once. This chain joins TRBV29-1 and TRBJ1-1, with D perhaps matching TRBD1 (6 bases). The V gene's germline CDR1 is SQVTM and CDR2 ANQGSEA. Trimming took off 6 bases at V and 9 bases at J, with 17 bases between the two ends. The CDR3 runs 12 residues. The CDR3 reads CSVQGGALQAFF. The CDR3 DNA follows: TGCAGCGTCCAAGGGGGGGCACTCCAAGCTTTCTTT.

V usage is TRBV29-1 and J usage is TRBJ2-2; D possibly matches TRBD1 or TRBD2 (6 bases each). With 2 bases removed from V and 4 bases from J, the gap between germline ends came to 11 bases. Germline CDR1 is SQVTM and CDR2 is ANQGSEA. The length of the CDR3 is 14 residues. CDR3 protein: CSVELEGGTGELFF. DNA for the CDR3: TGCAGCGTTGAACTGGAGGGGGGCACCGGGGAGCTGTTTTTT.

The chain combines TRBV19 with TRBJ2-3; 8 nucleotides line up with TRBD2. The germline V gene encodes CDR1 LNHDA and CDR2 SQIVND (reference sequence). V was clipped by 7 bases and J by 4 bases; unmatched bases: 7. This CDR3 is built from 14 residues. The CDR3 DNA is TGTGCCAGTACCTACGGGGGGGCAGCAGATACGCAGTATTTT. This sequence encodes CASTYGGAADTQYF.

V and J are TRBV19 and TRBJ2-2; D perhaps matches TRBD1 (5 bases). The CDR3 extends over 15 amino acids. CDR1 LNHDA and CDR2 SQIVND come from the germline V gene (reference sequence). Deletions cut 2 bases from V and 1 base from J, with 8 bases between. The CDR3 sequence: CASSIPGRNTGELFF. The CDR3 nucleotides read TGTGCCAGTAGTATACCAGGGCGGAACACCGGGGAGCTGTTTTTT.

The rearrangement joins TRBV11-2 to TRBJ1-2, with TRBD1 matching 9 bases. V trimming: 5 bases; J trimming: 7 bases; junction bases outside the gene matches: 11. This CDR3 is built from 15 residues. Germline V gene data show CDR1 as SGHAT and CDR2 as FQNNGV. In DNA form, the CDR3 reads TGTGCCAGCAGCGACGGGGACAGGGTTTTAGGTGGCTACACCTTC. It specifies CASSDGDRVLGGYTF. Full variable domain (outside the CDR3, taken from reference TRBV11-2 and TRBJ1-2): EAGVAQSPRYKIIEKRQSVAFWCNPISGHATLYWYQQILGQGPKLLIQFQNNGVVDDSQLPKDRFSAERLKGVDSTLKIQPAKLEDSAVYLCASSDGDRVLGGYTFGSGTRLTVV.

CDR3 amino acids: CASSQGTYGYTF. Here the CDR3 DNA reads TGCGCCAGCAGCCAAGGGACGTATGGCTACACCTTC. The gene calls are TRBV4-1 and TRBJ1-2; D unresolved. CDR3 length equals 12 residues. In germline, CDR1 is MGHRA, CDR2 YSYEKL. V lost 1 base, J lost 5 bases, and 5 bases lay in between.

V gene TRBV7-9 combines with J gene TRBJ2-3, with 7 nucleotides matching TRBD1. The CDR3 is 11 amino acids. Per germline, CDR1 SEHNR and CDR2 FQNEAQ (reference sequence). The V gene end was trimmed by 5 bases and the J gene end by 8 bases; junction bases not matched to a gene: 1. The CDR3: CASSPGGTQYF. DNA of the CDR3: TGTGCCAGCAGCCCAGGGGGTACGCAGTATTTT.

This chain joins TRBV6-5 and TRBJ1-5; perhaps TRBD1 as D (5 bases). CDR3 length equals 13 residues. The germline gives CDR1 MNHEY, CDR2 SVGAGI. V shed 2 bases and J shed 5 bases, with 7 bases lying between them. CDR3 nucleotides: TGTGCCAGCAGTTACAGGGGAGATCAGCCCCAGCATTTT. Encoded protein: CASSYRGDQPQHF.

V gene TRBV15 combines with J gene TRBJ2-7; the match to TRBD1 covers 11 bases. CDR3 length: 15 residues. In germline, CDR1 is LNHNV, CDR2 YYDKDF (reference sequence). Trimming removed 5 bases from V and 2 bases from J; junction bases left unmatched: 5. The CDR3 spells CATSPDRGLAYEQYF. The CDR3 coding sequence is TGTGCCACCAGCCCGGACAGGGGGCTTGCCTACGAGCAGTACTTC.

The V call is TRBV28, the J call TRBJ1-1; no reliable D call. Germline loops: CDR1 MDHEN, CDR2 SYDVKM. Deletions cut 5 bases from V and 0 bases from J, with 13 bases between. The CDR3 is 15 residues long. The CDR3 here is CASSPRGGMNTEAFF. DNA of the CDR3: TGTGCCAGCAGTCCCCGGGGAGGTATGAACACTGAAGCTTTCTTT.

A single count supports this clone. This chain connects TRBV7-9 to TRBJ1-1, with a weak D call TRBD1 (5 bases). From germline, CDR1 is SEHNR and CDR2 FQNEAQ (reference sequence). Trimming stripped 2 bases from V and 1 base from J, with 11 bases between. The CDR3 totals 15 residues. CDR3 residues: CASSLRGAKNTEAFF. The DNA for the CDR3 is TGTGCCAGCAGCTTAAGGGGTGCCAAGAACACTGAAGCTTTCTTT.

The chain uses TRBV7-2 and TRBJ1-5, with a weak D call TRBD1 (5 bases). CDR3 length: 19 residues. Looked up from germline, CDR1 is SGHTA and CDR2 is FQGNSA. V dropped 2 bases and J dropped 0 bases, with 20 bases sitting between them. The CDR3, as DNA: TGTGCCAGCAGCTTACCCCGGAGGGGAGGGGTAACTAGCAATCAGCCCCAGCATTTT. The encoded protein is CASSLPRRGGVTSNQPQHF.

The chain carries TRBV6-5 and TRBJ1-2, with D maybe TRBD1 (6 bases). V lost 2 bases to trimming and J lost 7 bases, with 11 bases between them. The germline gives CDR1 MNHEY, CDR2 SVGAGI. The CDR3 consists of 13 residues. The CDR3 spells CASSYGTPSGYTF. CDR3 nucleotides: TGTGCCAGCAGTTACGGGACACCCTCTGGCTACACCTTC.

The chain couples TRBV4-1 to TRBJ2-1; TRBD1 agrees at 8 bases. The CDR3 is 18 amino acids. Per the germline V gene, CDR1 is MGHRA and CDR2 is YSYEKL. The trim removed 4 bases at V and 1 base at J, leaving 12 bases unmatched. CDR3 DNA sequence: TGCGCCAGCAGCCCCCGGGACAGGCCGGTTTGGTCCTACAATGAGCAGTTCTTC. This encodes CASSPRDRPVWSYNEQFF.

The gene calls are TRBV5-5 and TRBJ1-5, with D uncertain. This CDR3 has 14 residues. The ends were cut back, 3 bases at V and 6 bases at J, with 13 bases in the middle. The germline V gene encodes CDR1 SGHKS and CDR2 YYEKEE (reference sequence). CDR3 loop: CASSWAIDSQPQHF. The CDR3 nucleotides are TGTGCCAGCAGCTGGGCCATAGATAGTCAGCCCCAGCATTTT.

The genes are TRBV7-9 and TRBJ2-3, with D unclear. Trimming took 6 bases from V and 0 from J, leaving 19 bases between them. This CDR3 is 17 amino acids long. Germline V CDR1 and CDR2: SEHNR, FQNEAQ (reference sequence). DNA for the CDR3: TGTGCCAGCAGTACAACGGAGTCAAACTCGAGCACAGATACGCAGTATTTT. Residues: CASSTTESNSSTDTQYF.

The V and J genes are TRBV5-4 and TRBJ2-3; a possible D gene is TRBD2 (5 bases). V lost 4 bases, J lost 2 bases, and 11 bases lay in between. CDR3 length: 14 residues. Germline V CDR1 and CDR2: SGHNT, YYREEE (reference sequence). This chain's CDR3 is CASSLRTDTDTQYF. In nucleotides, the CDR3 is TGTGCCAGCAGCCTGAGGACTGACACAGATACGCAGTATTTT.

The J gene is TRBJ2-3, the V gene TRBV7-9; the D is unclear. Trimming cost V 5 bases and J 2 bases, with 14 bases left between them. CDR3 length equals 15 residues. Germline CDR1 reads SEHNR; CDR2 reads FQNEAQ (reference sequence). In DNA form, the CDR3 reads TGTGCCAGCAGCCGGGCCGGGCCCCTCACAGATACGCAGTATTTT. Translated, it gives CASSRAGPLTDTQYF.

CDR3 in DNA: TGTGCCAGCAGTGCAGGGGTAGGCAATCAGCCCCAGCATTTT. Its protein product is CASSAGVGNQPQHF. The chain has TRBV9 and TRBJ1-5; a weak D match, TRBD1 (6 bases). The CDR3 length is 14 residues. The V and J ends lost 5 bases and 2 bases respectively, with 11 bases between them. Germline loops: CDR1 SGDLS, CDR2 YYNGEE.

This clone was found a few times. An end of the junction does not agree with germline; a read error may underlie this. This sequence joins TRBV28 and TRBJ1-5, with TRBD1 identical over 7 bases. Per germline, CDR1 MDHEN and CDR2 SYDVKM. The length of the CDR3 is 14 residues. In DNA, the CDR3 is TGTGCCAGCAGTAGACAGGGTAGCTATCAGCCCCAGCATTTT. Its translation: CASSRQGSYQPQHF.

The chain uses TRBV11-2 and TRBJ2-1; D may be TRBD2 (5 bases). Per germline, CDR1 SGHAT and CDR2 FQNNGV. This CDR3 has 14 amino acids. V was shortened by 5 bases and J by 8 bases, with 16 bases between the two germline ends. CDR3 amino acids: CASSPTADSDEQFF. CDR3 nucleotides: TGTGCCAGCAGCCCCACAGCGGATAGCGATGAGCAGTTCTTC.

The chain is built from TRBV6-6 and TRBJ2-7, with D tentatively TRBD1 (6 bases). This CDR3 spans 15 amino acids. Trimming cost V 7 bases and J 2 bases, with 18 bases left between them. Germline V gene sequence: CDR1 MNHNY, CDR2 SVGAGI (reference sequence). In DNA form, the CDR3 reads TGTGCCAGCATCGACCGGGACATCCGGCCCTACGAGCAGTACTTC. Encoded protein: CASIDRDIRPYEQYF.

The J gene is TRBJ1-4, the V gene TRBV18, with 7 positions matching TRBD1. The CDR3 is made up of 15 amino acids. Germline values: CDR1 KGHSH, CDR2 LQKENI. Germline trimming cut 2 bases from V and 8 bases from J; bases unmatched to any gene: 8. The CDR3 region is CASSPARQGGEKLFF. CDR3 DNA: TGTGCCAGCTCACCAGCGAGACAGGGTGGCGAAAAACTGTTTTTT.

The V and J genes are TRBV9 and TRBJ1-4, with TRBD1 matching 8 bases. The CDR3 is made up of 14 amino acids. Trimming at V came to 5 bases and at J to 8 bases, leaving 8 bases not matched to a gene. Germline V gene sequence: CDR1 SGDLS, CDR2 YYNGEE. CDR3 DNA sequence: TGTGCCAGCAGTACCGGACAGGGCAGGGAAAAACTGTTTTTT. This gives the protein CASSTGQGREKLFF.